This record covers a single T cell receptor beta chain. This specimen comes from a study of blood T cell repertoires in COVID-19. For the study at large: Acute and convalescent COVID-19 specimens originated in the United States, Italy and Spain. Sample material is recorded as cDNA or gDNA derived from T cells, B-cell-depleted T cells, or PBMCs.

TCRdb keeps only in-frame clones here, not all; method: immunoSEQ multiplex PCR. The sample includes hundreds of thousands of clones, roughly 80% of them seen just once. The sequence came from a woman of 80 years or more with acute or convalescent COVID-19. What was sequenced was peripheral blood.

Here the CDR3 reads CASSSYLRETQYF. CDR3 in DNA: TGTGCCAGCAGTTCGTATCTCCGAGAGACCCAGTACTTC. The chain links TRBV6-5 to TRBJ2-5; no definite D call. V dropped 4 bases and J dropped 4 bases, with 10 bases sitting between them. The CDR3 has 13 residues. Per the germline V gene, CDR1 is MNHEY and CDR2 is SVGAGI.